The clone carrying this T cell receptor (beta chain) was observed a handful of times. Its antigen is undetermined. MiXCR, run by TCRdb on the RT-PCR reads, gives a single entry per CDR3 protein. This repertoire shows approximately 520,000 distinct CDR3 sequences, roughly 27% found once; its top ten account for 1.5% to 2%. CDR3 size: 11 residues. Germline CDR1 DFQATT, CDR2 SNEGSKA (reference sequence). Deletions cut 3 bases from V and 8 bases from J, with 10 bases between. This sample was taken from a study of response to subunit inactivated influenza vaccine. Points from the study as a whole: After each seasonal influenza vaccination, few new T cells are recruited, the authors suggested.

Source: CD4+ T cells sorted from PBMCs, taken about 5 days after vaccination. The receptor comes from a man aged 45-65 years who received an inactivated influenza vaccine. This chain joins TRBV20-1 and TRBJ1-1, with unresolved D. The CDR3 bases are TGCAGTGCTAGGAGAGGGAGAGAAGCTTTCTTT. Encoded protein: CSARRGREAFF.